One and the same sample provided the 2 T cell receptor beta chains below, sequenced in a study of cytomegalovirus exposure and HLA in healthy donors. The PCR employed 60 Vbeta primers together with 13 Jbeta primers. The table came from immunoSEQ multiplex PCR; TCRdb's copy has only in-frame clones and leaves some out. The sample lists approximately 210,000 clones, 70% to 80% occurring once. The sample consisted of PBMCs. The receptor set was obtained from a girl under 18 in good health and CMV-seropositive.

This chain uses TRBV10-3 with TRBJ2-3, with TRBD2 matching 13 bases. Looked up from germline, CDR1 is ENHRY and CDR2 is SYGVKD. The ends lost 11 bases at V and 4 bases at J; junction bases unmatched: 6. The CDR3 runs to 14 residues. The CDR3 loop is CASWTSGGADTQYF. The CDR3 DNA follows: TGTGCCTCCTGGACTAGCGGGGGCGCAGATACGCAGTATTTT.

The chain links TRBV9 to TRBJ1-1; D may be TRBD1 (6 bases). The CDR3 contains 13 residues. V dropped 3 bases and J dropped 11 bases, with 17 bases sitting between them. In germline, CDR1 is SGDLS, CDR2 YYNGEE. The CDR3 loop is CASSAETGSRAFF. CDR3 nucleotides: TGTGCCAGCAGCGCGGAGACAGGCTCACGGGCTTTCTTT. The variable domain in full, completed from reference TRBV9 and TRBJ1-1, reads DSGVTQTPKHLITATGQRVTLRCSPRSGDLSVYWYQQSLDQGLQFLIQYYNGEERAKGNILERFSAQQFPDLHSELNLSSLELGDSALYFCASSAETGSRAFFGQGTRLTVV.